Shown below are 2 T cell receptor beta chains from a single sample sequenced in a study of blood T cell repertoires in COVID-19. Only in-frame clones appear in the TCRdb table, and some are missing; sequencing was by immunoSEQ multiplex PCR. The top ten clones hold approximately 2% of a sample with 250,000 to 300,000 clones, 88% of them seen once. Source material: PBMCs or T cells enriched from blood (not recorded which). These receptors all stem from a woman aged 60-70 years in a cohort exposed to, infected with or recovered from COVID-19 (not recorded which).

This chain's CDR3 is CASSLGTGAEAFF. In DNA form, the CDR3 reads TGTGCCAGCAGCTTAGGGACAGGGGCTGAAGCTTTCTTT. The chain employs TRBV7-3 and TRBJ1-1; 10 bases line up with TRBD1. The CDR3 loop spans 13 amino acids. V dropped 2 bases and J dropped 6; count of bases not matched to a gene: 0. Germline V gives CDR1 SGHTA, CDR2 FQGTGA. Supplemented by reference TRBV7-3 and TRBJ1-1, the full variable domain reads GAGVSQTPSNKVTEKGKYVELRCDPISGHTALYWYRQSLGQGPEFLIYFQGTGAADDSGLPNDRFFAVRPEGSVSTLKIQRTERGDSAVYLCASSLGTGAEAFFGQGTRLTVV.

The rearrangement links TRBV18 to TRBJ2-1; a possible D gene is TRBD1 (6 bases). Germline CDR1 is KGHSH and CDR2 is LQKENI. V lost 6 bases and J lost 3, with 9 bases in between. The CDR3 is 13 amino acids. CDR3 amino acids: CASSSDSYNEQFF. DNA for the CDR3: TGTGCCAGCTCTTCGGACAGCTACAATGAGCAGTTCTTC.